This TCR beta chain was documented in a study of blood T cell repertoires in COVID-19. Study-level background: The samples span acute and convalescent COVID-19 from the United States, Italy and Spain. T cells, B-cell-depleted T cells, or PBMCs supplied cDNA or gDNA.

The sample holds one count of this clone. Original analysis: Reference gene primer amplification gave estimated nucleated cell counts. TCRdb's table, derived via immunoSEQ multiplex PCR, lists solely in-frame clones and lacks some. For V, J and clone size, that table is used; D and trimming come from the DNA. The sample yields over 450,000 clones, 89% seen once. CDR1 is SGHRS and CDR2 is YFSETQ in the germline V gene. The CDR3 consists of 14 residues. V lost 2 bases, J lost 6 bases, and 7 bases stayed unmatched. Patients of the Seattle cohort, enrolled during active infection, were followed longitudinally.

The origin of this receptor is a man between 18 and 29 years old with COVID-19, enrolled during active disease. The sample comprised peripheral blood. The chain uses TRBV5-1 and TRBJ1-2; 7 bases line up with TRBD1. The CDR3 DNA follows: TGCGCCAGCAGCTTAAATACAGGGGCGAATGGCTACACCTTC. Translation gives CASSLNTGANGYTF.